These 11 T cell receptor beta chains were sequenced from one sample in a study of blood T cell repertoires in COVID-19. Using immunoSEQ multiplex PCR, the repertoire was profiled, and TCRdb retains in-frame clones only, with some absent. The data hold some 180,000 clones, with around nine tenths observed a single time. The source material was peripheral blood. The receptors here all came from a woman of 80 years or more with COVID-19, enrolled during active disease.

The V gene is TRBV3-1 (or the pseudogene TRBV3-2), the J gene TRBJ2-5; maybe TRBD2 (6 bases). V was clipped by 4 bases and J by 2 bases, with 14 bases between them. This CDR3 spans 15 amino acids. From germline, CDR1 is LGHDT and CDR2 YNNKEL (reference sequence). CDR3 bases: TGTGCCAGCAGCCTTCCCGGGACTTCACAAGAGACCCAGTACTTC. Translation: CASSLPGTSQETQYF.

The J gene is TRBJ2-1, the V gene TRBV18, with 8 bases aligning to TRBD1. Germline V gene sequence: CDR1 KGHSH, CDR2 LQKENI. The CDR3 sequence is 14 residues long. Trimming at V came to 6 bases and at J to 8 bases, leaving 9 bases not matched to a gene. The CDR3 region is CASSRGQGLDEQFF. In nucleotides, the CDR3 is TGTGCCAGCTCCCGAGGACAGGGTTTGGATGAGCAGTTCTTC.

The V gene is TRBV2, the J gene TRBJ1-6, with 7 bases that match TRBD1. Germline V gene lookup returns CDR1 SNHLY and CDR2 FYNNEI. The CDR3 consists of 13 residues. J was trimmed by 8 bases and V by 8 bases; bases with no gene match: 6. The DNA of the CDR3 is TGTGCCAGCCAGACAGGGTTGGATTCACCCCTCCACTTT. It is translated as CASQTGLDSPLHF.

The chain carries TRBV19 and TRBJ2-7; 13 bases fit TRBD2. J gave up 7 bases and V 5 bases, and 14 bases lay outside the gene matches. This CDR3 has 17 amino acids. CDR1 and CDR2 (germline): LNHDA, SQIVND (reference sequence). The CDR3 DNA follows: TGTGCCAGTAGTCCCTGGACTAGCGGGAGTGAGCTTTTTGAGCAGTACTTC. Its translation is CASSPWTSGSELFEQYF. The full variable domain, completed using reference TRBV19 and TRBJ2-7, is DGGITQSPKYLFRKEGQNVTLSCEQNLNHDAMYWYRQDPGQGLRLIYYSQIVNDFQKGDIAEGYSVSREKKESFPLTVTSAQKNPTAFYLCASSPWTSGSELFEQYFGPGTRLTVT.

The chain has TRBV5-1 and TRBJ2-1, with 15 bases identical to TRBD2. Per germline, CDR1 SGHRS and CDR2 YFSETQ. V dropped 4 bases and J dropped 7; count of bases not matched to a gene: 3. The CDR3 loop spans 15 amino acids. The CDR3 loop is CASSPGTSGRNEQFF. The CDR3 DNA reads TGCGCCAGCAGCCCGGGGACTAGCGGGAGGAATGAGCAGTTCTTC.

The V and J genes are TRBV20-1 and TRBJ2-2; D not resolved. The CDR3 consists of 15 residues. The V and J ends lost 3 bases and 0 bases respectively, with 11 bases between them. CDR1 is DFQATT and CDR2 is SNEGSKA in the germline V gene (reference sequence). CDR3 sequence (DNA): TGCAGTGCTAGTTTTAGTCAATCGAACACCGGGGAGCTGTTTTTT. The encoded protein is CSASFSQSNTGELFF.

The chain couples TRBV7-2 to TRBJ2-7; D remains ambiguous. This CDR3 is 11 amino acids long. Germline CDR1 reads SGHTA; CDR2 reads FQGNSA. V was cut by 2 bases and J by 3 bases, with 2 bases left in between. The CDR3 region is CASSLHYEQYF. The CDR3 bases are TGTGCCAGCAGCTTACACTACGAGCAGTACTTC.

Only a few counts were recorded for this clone. V is TRBV27 and J is TRBJ1-3; D unresolved. This CDR3 spans 14 amino acids. Trimming shortened V by 8 bases and J by 4 bases, and 15 bases separated the two germline ends. Germline V lookup: CDR1 MNHEY, CDR2 SMNVEV (reference sequence). The CDR3 spells CASAGRSKGNTIYF. The DNA of the CDR3 is TGTGCCAGCGCCGGGAGGAGCAAAGGAAACACCATATATTTT.

V and J are TRBV6-2 or TRBV6-3 and TRBJ1-1; the D is unclear. The germline V and J ends were trimmed by 4 bases and 4 bases, with 4 bases remaining between them. CDR3 size: 11 residues. Germline CDR1 is MNHEY and CDR2 is SVGEGT. CDR3 DNA sequence: TGTGCCAGCAGTTCAATCACTGAAGCTTTCTTT. This encodes CASSSITEAFF.

The chain joins TRBV6-5 to TRBJ1-5; 7 bases fit TRBD1. This CDR3 region has 14 residues. Germline CDR1 is MNHEY and CDR2 is SVGAGI. With V trimmed by 8 bases and J by 1 base, 5 bases remained unmatched. This chain's CDR3 is CASEGAWSNQPQHF. For the CDR3, the DNA is TGTGCCAGCGAGGGGGCTTGGAGCAATCAGCCCCAGCATTTT.

The chain couples TRBV6-6 to TRBJ2-7, with 9 nucleotides matching TRBD2. Germline V gene sequence: CDR1 MNHNY, CDR2 SVGAGI (reference sequence). This CDR3 spans 15 amino acids. The V segment lost 3 bases and the J segment 3 bases; nucleotides outside the gene matches: 6. The CDR3 DNA follows: TGTGCCAGCAGTTATTCGGCTAGCGGGAACTACGAGCAGTACTTC. It translates to CASSYSASGNYEQYF.